This TCR beta chain was profiled in a study of control samples from healthy donors and cancer patients. Germline CDR1 LGHDT, CDR2 YNNKEL (reference sequence). CDR3 size: 14 residues. Germline trimming cut 6 bases from V and 6 bases from J; bases unmatched to any gene: 5. The table came from immunoSEQ multiplex PCR; TCRdb's copy has only in-frame clones and leaves some out. The sample has about 120,000 clones, around 88% seen once. The TCR originated in a man in his forties in good health. This chain connects TRBV3-1 (or the pseudogene TRBV3-2) to TRBJ2-3; 11 bases fit TRBD2. The sequencing sample was made of blood. The CDR3 reads CASSRTSGLDTQYF. CDR3 nucleotide sequence: TGTGCCAGCAGTAGGACTAGCGGGCTGGATACGCAGTATTTT.